A selection of T cell receptor beta chains follows, all from one sample in a study of T cell responses to AZD1222 COVID-19 vaccine. The assay was immunoSEQ multiplex PCR, and TCRdb's table has in-frame clones only and misses some. The table lists 140,000 to 150,000 clones, more than 85% of them singletons. Material: peripheral blood, obtained on day 0 of AZD1222 vaccination. The receptors originated from an adult in good health. CDR3s include the opening cysteine and the closing phenylalanine or tryptophan. The D gene is left open where the match is weak. Not every row has a clone size; where given, it reads once, few, many or a size class.

cdr3_nt: TGTGCCAGCACTCCCTACAATGAGCAGTTCTTC; cdr3_aa: CASTPYNEQFF; d_call: NA; j_call: TRBJ2-1; v_call: TRBV12-3/TRBV12-4; clone_size: NA
cdr3_nt: TGTGCCAGCAGCTCACTGTATAGCAATCAGCCCCAGCATTTT; cdr3_aa: CASSSLYSNQPQHF; d_call: NA; j_call: TRBJ1-5; v_call: TRBV7-9; clone_size: few
cdr3_nt: TGTGCCAGCAGCTTAGGGCCGTTCCCCTCCTACGAGCAGTACTTC; cdr3_aa: CASSLGPFPSYEQYF; d_call: NA; j_call: TRBJ2-7; v_call: TRBV11-2; clone_size: NA
cdr3_nt: TGTGCCAGCAGCCCGAGACAGGGTTATAATTCACCCCTCCACTTT; cdr3_aa: CASSPRQGYNSPLHF; d_call: TRBD1; j_call: TRBJ1-6; v_call: TRBV5-6; clone_size: NA
cdr3_nt: TGTGCCAGCAGAAAAACGGGGACTAATCAGCCCCAGCATTTT; cdr3_aa: CASRKTGTNQPQHF; d_call: NA; j_call: TRBJ1-5; v_call: TRBV3-1/TRBV3-2; clone_size: once
cdr3_nt: TGTGCCACCAGTGACCGGGCCATCGCGAACACCGGGGAGCTGTTTTTT; cdr3_aa: CATSDRAIANTGELFF; d_call: NA; j_call: TRBJ2-2; v_call: TRBV24-1; clone_size: NA
cdr3_nt: TGTGCCACTACCCTAGAGTATGGAGGACCCCTCCACTTT; cdr3_aa: CATTLEYGGPLHF; d_call: NA; j_call: TRBJ1-6; v_call: TRBV19; clone_size: NA
cdr3_nt: TGTGCCAGTAGAGGTGAGAGCTCCTACGAGCAGTACTTC; cdr3_aa: CASRGESSYEQYF; d_call: NA; j_call: TRBJ2-7; v_call: TRBV6-5; clone_size: NA
cdr3_nt: TGTGCCAGCAGCTACCTTTTACAGATGCGTGGCTACACCTTC; cdr3_aa: CASSYLLQMRGYTF; d_call: NA; j_call: TRBJ1-2; v_call: TRBV3-1/TRBV3-2; clone_size: NA
cdr3_nt: TGTGCCACCAGCAGAGATCCGGGCTATGGCTACACCTTC; cdr3_aa: CATSRDPGYGYTF; d_call: NA; j_call: TRBJ1-2; v_call: TRBV15; clone_size: once
cdr3_nt: TGTGCCAGTAGCATTACAGGGGGCACTGAAGCTTTCTTT; cdr3_aa: CASSITGGTEAFF; d_call: TRBD1; j_call: TRBJ1-1; v_call: TRBV19; clone_size: NA
cdr3_nt: TGTGCCAGCAGCTTGACGAGGACTGAAGCTTTCTTT; cdr3_aa: CASSLTRTEAFF; d_call: NA; j_call: TRBJ1-1; v_call: TRBV5-6; clone_size: NA
cdr3_nt: TGTGCCAGTTCCGGGGAGGCAGATCAGCCCCAGCATTTT; cdr3_aa: CASSGEADQPQHF; d_call: NA; j_call: TRBJ1-5; v_call: TRBV18; clone_size: NA
cdr3_nt: TGTGCCAGCAGCTTAGAAGGCATAAGTAGCTCCTACGAGCAGTACTTC; cdr3_aa: CASSLEGISSSYEQYF; d_call: NA; j_call: TRBJ2-7; v_call: TRBV7-2; clone_size: NA
cdr3_nt: TGTGCCATCAGTGAGGTTACTAGCACAGATACGCAGTATTTT; cdr3_aa: CAISEVTSTDTQYF; d_call: NA; j_call: TRBJ2-3; v_call: TRBV10-3; clone_size: NA
cdr3_nt: TGCGCCAGCAGAGCCGGGACAGGGGGCGCCGGAAACACCATATATTTT; cdr3_aa: CASRAGTGGAGNTIYF; d_call: TRBD1; j_call: TRBJ1-3; v_call: TRBV10-1; clone_size: NA
cdr3_nt: TGTGCCAGCAGCTTAGGGACAGGGGGCAACGGAGAGACCCAGTACTTC; cdr3_aa: CASSLGTGGNGETQYF; d_call: TRBD1; j_call: TRBJ2-5; v_call: TRBV11-3; clone_size: NA
cdr3_nt: TGTGCCAGCAAGGCGCAGGGGTACAATGAGCAGTTCTTC; cdr3_aa: CASKAQGYNEQFF; d_call: NA; j_call: TRBJ2-1; v_call: TRBV28; clone_size: NA
cdr3_nt: TGTGCCACCAGTGTAGGAGCGAACACCGGGGAGCTGTTTTTT; cdr3_aa: CATSVGANTGELFF; d_call: NA; j_call: TRBJ2-2; v_call: TRBV24-1; clone_size: NA
cdr3_nt: TGTGCCAGCAGCTTAAGCAGGTTCACTGAAGCTTTCTTT; cdr3_aa: CASSLSRFTEAFF; d_call: NA; j_call: TRBJ1-1; v_call: TRBV7-6; clone_size: NA
cdr3_nt: TGCGCCAGCAGCCAGTTCTACGGGACAGGCGAACCTCATAGCAATCAGCCCCAGCATTTT; cdr3_aa: CASSQFYGTGEPHSNQPQHF; d_call: TRBD1; j_call: TRBJ1-5; v_call: TRBV4-3; clone_size: NA
cdr3_nt: TGTGCCAGCAGGGGAACAGGGGTAGCGCCCCAGCATTTT; cdr3_aa: CASRGTGVAPQHF; d_call: TRBD1; j_call: TRBJ1-5; v_call: TRBV6-6; clone_size: NA
cdr3_nt: TGTGCCAGCAGTCCCCTGCGCGAGCAGTACTTC; cdr3_aa: CASSPLREQYF; d_call: NA; j_call: TRBJ2-7; v_call: TRBV28; clone_size: NA
cdr3_nt: TGTGCCAGCAGCTTAAGGTCAGGGGCGGATTACGAGCAGTACTTC; cdr3_aa: CASSLRSGADYEQYF; d_call: NA; j_call: TRBJ2-7; v_call: TRBV11-2; clone_size: NA
cdr3_nt: TGCGCCAGCAGCCCGGATTCGGACAGACTATTGAACACTGAAGCTTTCTTT; cdr3_aa: CASSPDSDRLLNTEAFF; d_call: NA; j_call: TRBJ1-1; v_call: TRBV5-1; clone_size: NA
cdr3_nt: TGTGCCAGCAGCACAGAGACTAGCGGGGTCGACAATGAGCAGTTCTTC; cdr3_aa: CASSTETSGVDNEQFF; d_call: TRBD2; j_call: TRBJ2-1; v_call: TRBV7-6; clone_size: NA
cdr3_nt: TGTGCCAGCAGCCCTGAGGACAGACTTTCGTTCTATGGCTACACCTTC; cdr3_aa: CASSPEDRLSFYGYTF; d_call: NA; j_call: TRBJ1-2; v_call: TRBV9; clone_size: NA
cdr3_nt: TGTGCCAGCAGCTTGTTGTGGGCTAATCAGCCCCAGCATTTT; cdr3_aa: CASSLLWANQPQHF; d_call: NA; j_call: TRBJ1-5; v_call: TRBV5-5; clone_size: few
cdr3_nt: TGTGCCACCAGTGACCCGCTTTCAGGGACCAATGAGCAGTTCTTC; cdr3_aa: CATSDPLSGTNEQFF; d_call: NA; j_call: TRBJ2-1; v_call: TRBV24-1; clone_size: NA
cdr3_nt: TGTGCCAGCACAGGGGGCTATGGCTACACCTTC; cdr3_aa: CASTGGYGYTF; d_call: TRBD1; j_call: TRBJ1-2; v_call: TRBV28; clone_size: NA
cdr3_nt: TGTGCCAGCAGCCTCGAGACCGGTTTGGATGGCTACACCTTC; cdr3_aa: CASSLETGLDGYTF; d_call: NA; j_call: TRBJ1-2; v_call: TRBV9; clone_size: NA
cdr3_nt: TGTGCCAGCTCACCAGGGACTAGTAGTTACGAGCAGTACTTC; cdr3_aa: CASSPGTSSYEQYF; d_call: TRBD2; j_call: TRBJ2-7; v_call: TRBV18; clone_size: NA
cdr3_nt: TGTGCCAGCAGTTTGGACGGATCCTATAATTCACCCCTCCACTTT; cdr3_aa: CASSLDGSYNSPLHF; d_call: NA; j_call: TRBJ1-6; v_call: TRBV28; clone_size: NA
cdr3_nt: TGTGCCAGCAGCCCCCGGTGGCTCGGCAATCAGCCCCAGCATTTT; cdr3_aa: CASSPRWLGNQPQHF; d_call: NA; j_call: TRBJ1-5; v_call: TRBV27; clone_size: NA
cdr3_nt: TGTGCCAGCAGCCAGGGACTAGCGACAGATACGCAGTATTTT; cdr3_aa: CASSQGLATDTQYF; d_call: TRBD2; j_call: TRBJ2-3; v_call: TRBV7-6; clone_size: NA
cdr3_nt: TGTGCCAGCAGCCCTAGCGGAGCAGGGGCCAATGAGCAGTTCTTC; cdr3_aa: CASSPSGAGANEQFF; d_call: NA; j_call: TRBJ2-1; v_call: TRBV6-2/TRBV6-3; clone_size: NA
cdr3_nt: TGTGCCAGTAGTATGGGGGACAGGGTAAGTCACACTGAAGCTTTCTTT; cdr3_aa: CASSMGDRVSHTEAFF; d_call: TRBD1; j_call: TRBJ1-1; v_call: TRBV19; clone_size: NA
cdr3_nt: TGTGCCAGCAGCTTAGTATTTGGGGCTGTAGCCAAAAACATTCAGTACTTC; cdr3_aa: CASSLVFGAVAKNIQYF; d_call: NA; j_call: TRBJ2-4; v_call: TRBV7-9; clone_size: NA
cdr3_nt: TGCAGCGTCGAACAGACAGGGTTGGGCACTGAAGCTTTCTTT; cdr3_aa: CSVEQTGLGTEAFF; d_call: TRBD1; j_call: TRBJ1-1; v_call: TRBV29-1; clone_size: few
cdr3_nt: TGTGCCAGCAGGCCCAACAGGGGGCGGCAGCCCCAGCATTTT; cdr3_aa: CASRPNRGRQPQHF; d_call: TRBD1; j_call: TRBJ1-5; v_call: TRBV28; clone_size: NA
cdr3_nt: TGTGCCAGCAGCTCGACGTGGGCGACTGATGAGCAGTTCTTC; cdr3_aa: CASSSTWATDEQFF; d_call: NA; j_call: TRBJ2-1; v_call: TRBV7-2; clone_size: NA
cdr3_nt: TGTGCCACTGAGGTTGGCGCGAATCAGCCCCAGCATTTT; cdr3_aa: CATEVGANQPQHF; d_call: NA; j_call: TRBJ1-5; v_call: TRBV19; clone_size: NA
cdr3_nt: TGTGCCAGCAGCGACCCCCTGGGCCCGACGCCGAACACCGGGGAGCTGTTTTTT; cdr3_aa: CASSDPLGPTPNTGELFF; d_call: NA; j_call: TRBJ2-2; v_call: TRBV9; clone_size: NA
cdr3_nt: TGTGCCAGCAGCCGTAATGCTAACTGGGGCACTGAAGCTTTCTTT; cdr3_aa: CASSRNANWGTEAFF; d_call: NA; j_call: TRBJ1-1; v_call: TRBV6-5; clone_size: NA
cdr3_nt: TGTGCCAGCAGGACTATTGGCTCCTACGAGCAGTACTTC; cdr3_aa: CASRTIGSYEQYF; d_call: NA; j_call: TRBJ2-7; v_call: TRBV27; clone_size: few
cdr3_nt: TGTGCCAGCAGTCCCACAGGGAATCAGCCCCAGCATTTT; cdr3_aa: CASSPTGNQPQHF; d_call: NA; j_call: TRBJ1-5; v_call: TRBV6-5; clone_size: once
cdr3_nt: TGTGCCAGCAGTGCCAGCCAGGGGCCTTATAGCAATCAGCCCCAGCATTTT; cdr3_aa: CASSASQGPYSNQPQHF; d_call: NA; j_call: TRBJ1-5; v_call: TRBV2; clone_size: NA
cdr3_nt: TGTGCCAGCAGCTCAAGGACAGGGGATAGAAATGAGCAGTTCTTC; cdr3_aa: CASSSRTGDRNEQFF; d_call: TRBD1; j_call: TRBJ2-1; v_call: TRBV7-2; clone_size: NA
cdr3_nt: TGTGCCAGCAGCTCTCAGGGGATTAGCGGGAATGAGCAGTTCTTC; cdr3_aa: CASSSQGISGNEQFF; d_call: NA; j_call: TRBJ2-1; v_call: TRBV7-2; clone_size: NA
cdr3_nt: TGTGCCAGCAGCCCCGGTCGGGGGATTTTGAACACTGAAGCTTTCTTT; cdr3_aa: CASSPGRGILNTEAFF; d_call: NA; j_call: TRBJ1-1; v_call: TRBV3-1/TRBV3-2; clone_size: NA
cdr3_nt: TGTGCCAGCTCACGACGAGGGACAGGAGGAGCAATGAACACTGAAGCTTTCTTT; cdr3_aa: CASSRRGTGGAMNTEAFF; d_call: TRBD1; j_call: TRBJ1-1; v_call: TRBV18; clone_size: NA
cdr3_nt: TGTGCTAGTCATCAAATGGAAGCGGGGGACGAGCAGTTCTTC; cdr3_aa: CASHQMEAGDEQFF; d_call: TRBD2; j_call: TRBJ2-1; v_call: TRBV12-5; clone_size: NA